A selection of T cell receptor beta chains follows, all from one sample in a study of blood T cell repertoires in COVID-19. Some clones are missing from TCRdb's copy, which holds only in-frame ones; the method was immunoSEQ multiplex PCR. The sample lists over 100,000 clones, 85% to 90% occurring once. The sequencing input was peripheral blood. These receptors were taken from a human donor in a cohort sampled during active COVID-19. Each CDR3 is given without its conserved first and last residue.

v_call	j_call	cdr3_aa
TRBV11-3	TRBJ2-5	ASSLTGQGETQY
TRBV4-2	TRBJ2-3	ASSPLIAGYTDTQY
TRBV7-3	TRBJ2-6	ASSLTSYRGSGANVLT
TRBV4-3	TRBJ1-1	ASSQDPRGSLNTEAF
TRBV7-2	TRBJ1-2	ASSLEGLVGSGDCT
TRBV21-1	TRBJ2-7	ASSKGGLVSHEQY
TRBV6-2/TRBV6-3	TRBJ2-7	ASSIQGASYEQY
TRBV4-1	TRBJ2-7	ASSFGGSSYEQY
TRBV3-1/TRBV3-2	TRBJ2-3	ASSPISTGKDTQY
TRBV25-1	TRBJ2-7	ASSDGLAGEQY
TRBV5-6	TRBJ1-2	ASSDLGGQAGNNYGYT
TRBV24-1	TRBJ2-1	ATSAPGTSFHEQF
TRBV5-1	TRBJ1-5	ASSDTGSSNQPQH
TRBV19	TRBJ1-4	ASSIGDRDEKLF
TRBV19	TRBJ1-5	ASSPAGNQPQH
TRBV18	TRBJ2-4	ASSSLGTGWGIQY
TRBV28	TRBJ1-6	ASSLCTVGWDRGINSPLH
TRBV2	TRBJ2-6	ASSWGVGANVLT
TRBV5-1	TRBJ2-3	ASSLAGGPGDTQY
TRBV10-3	TRBJ2-6	AISATSGANVLT
TRBV6-5	TRBJ2-7	ASSPGTGMDYEQY
TRBV21-1	TRBJ1-6	ASRSRGQRVSSYNSPLH
TRBV5-6	TRBJ1-4	ASSLRPTTNEKLF
TRBV6-5	TRBJ1-1	ASRKAPNTEAF
TRBV5-6	TRBJ1-5	ASSLGQGGLKNQPQH
TRBV7-2	TRBJ2-5	ASSLVGGISETQY
TRBV5-4	TRBJ1-3	ASSLPGGNTIY
TRBV5-1	TRBJ2-3	ASSSRIADQTDTQY
TRBV7-9	TRBJ2-5	ASSFGGGDGETQY
TRBV4-1	TRBJ2-4	ASSQERTIAKNIQY
TRBV27	TRBJ2-1	ASSSLAATGEQF
TRBV14	TRBJ1-1	ASSQAHRNTEAF
TRBV19	TRBJ1-1	ASSMETNTEAF
TRBV11-2	TRBJ1-5	ASTPTGQGGQPQH
TRBV5-6	TRBJ2-4	ASSSGQGTILAKNIQY
TRBV6-1	TRBJ2-7	ASSEFGVVRGEQY
TRBV28	TRBJ2-4	ASSPIPRQGFIQY
TRBV5-1	TRBJ2-3	ASSLSGGPDTQY
TRBV24-1	TRBJ2-7	ATRGQENEQY
TRBV7-2	TRBJ2-7	ASSRKGSYEQY
TRBV15	TRBJ2-5	ATSRAPPGERQTQY
TRBV18	TRBJ2-1	ASSSTGPEQF
TRBV7-9	TRBJ1-2	ASSLDGDRGYT
TRBV5-6	TRBJ2-7	ASSWGRQVSYEQY
TRBV5-1	TRBJ2-7	ASSLPQGTPYEQY
TRBV9	TRBJ1-4	ASSVGGSNEKLF
TRBV5-1	TRBJ1-1	ASAPEVNTEAF
TRBV5-4	TRBJ2-1	ASSFRDKNNEQF
TRBV28	TRBJ2-1	ASSQTGYLYNEQF
TRBV11-3	TRBJ1-2	ASSGRTGNLGYT